The T cell receptor (beta chain) described here comes from a study of shared clonotypes between healthy human individuals. General observations from the study: Genetic and exposure-history diversity was limited by the few donors. Among donors, clonotype sharing was expected to be affected by sequencing depth. For sorted subsets, rarefaction showed incomplete sequencing despite large depth.

Replicate PCRs run on sorted subsets employed roughly 190 ng DNA, roughly 30,000 T cell genomes. Sequencing was performed with immunoSEQ multiplex PCR; in TCRdb, only in-frame clones are kept and a portion is missing. The data contain roughly 600,000 clones, 95% to 98% of them seen just once; the ten biggest clones take up 0.25% to 0.35%. Naive CD8 isolation took CD45RO-negative cells positively selected for CCR7 and excluded terminally differentiated effector memory CD45RA+ cells. V was shortened by 5 bases and J by 5 bases, with 4 bases between the two germline ends. The V gene's germline CDR1 is MDHEN and CDR2 SYDVKM. The CDR3 runs 10 residues. With respect to this clone: Its antigen is not identified. Other nucleotide sequences from this sample produce the same CDR3.

Sequencing was performed on naive CD8+ T cells sorted from blood. This sequence was found in a man aged 30-40 years in good health. The rearrangement uses TRBV28 and TRBJ2-7; D is unresolved. The CDR3 is CASSRHEQYF. CDR3 bases: TGTGCCAGCAGTCGGCACGAGCAGTACTTC.